One T cell receptor (beta chain) is described in this entry. This clone has only one observation. Its recognized antigen is unknown. No base quality values were provided; no much bigger clone lies one nucleotide off. Including cysteine and phenylalanine, the CDR3 has 14 amino acids. Only the CDR3 part of the read is kept: 42 bases, read in frame from the first base. According to the germline V gene, CDR1 reads SGHTA and CDR2 reads FQGTGA. Trimming leaves V shorter by 4 bases and J shorter by 4 bases, with the junction holding 2 bases beyond the gene matches. The data were taken from a study of control samples from healthy donors and cancer patients (TCRdb year 2020). Libraries were made using the immunoSEQ multiplex PCR assay. Sourced from immuneACCESS, this table was stored by TCRdb with only in-frame sequences that have V and J called. A share of the clones is absent; for the studies checked, an unresolved V gene accounts for under half, and the remainder has no known explanation. The sample table lists some 130,000 clones, 90% of them with a count of one. 2.5% of the sample lies in the top ten.

The V gene is TRBV7-3 and the J gene is TRBJ2-3; 10 of the junction bases match TRBD1. Sequenced: blood. This clonotype was sampled from a man aged 35-49 years in good health. The CDR3: CASSSGTGADTQYF. The nucleotide sequence reads TGTGCCAGCAGCTCCGGGACAGGGGCAGATACGCAGTATTTT.